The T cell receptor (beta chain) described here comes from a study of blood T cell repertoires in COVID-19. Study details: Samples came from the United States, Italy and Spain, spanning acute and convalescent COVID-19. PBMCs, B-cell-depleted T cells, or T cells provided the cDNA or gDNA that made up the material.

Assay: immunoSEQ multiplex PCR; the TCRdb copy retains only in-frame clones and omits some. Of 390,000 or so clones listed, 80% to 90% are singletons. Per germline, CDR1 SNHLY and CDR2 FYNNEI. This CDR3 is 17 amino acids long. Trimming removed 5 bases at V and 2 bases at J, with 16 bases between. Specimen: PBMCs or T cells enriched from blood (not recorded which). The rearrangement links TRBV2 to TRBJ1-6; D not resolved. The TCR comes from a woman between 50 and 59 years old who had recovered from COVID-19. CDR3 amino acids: CASSNIPGSPYNSPLHF. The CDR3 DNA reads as TGTGCCAGCAGTAACATACCAGGTTCCCCCTATAATTCACCCCTCCACTTT.